The clone carrying this T cell receptor (beta chain) has a single count. In the same sample, other DNA sequences code for this CDR3. This sample was included in a study of blood T cell repertoires in COVID-19. Background on the study: Samples came from the United States, Italy and Spain, spanning acute and convalescent COVID-19.

Germline lookup yields CDR1 LNHDA and CDR2 SQIVND (reference sequence). Trimming removed 6 bases from V and 0 bases from J, with 11 bases in between. The CDR3 covers 14 residues. Authors' processing steps: Reference gene primer amplification gave nucleated cell count estimates. Libraries were prepared by immunoSEQ multiplex PCR; TCRdb keeps only in-frame clonotypes and omits some of them. The D gene and trimming were derived from the DNA, and the V and J assignments and clone size from that table. The table has about 320,000 clones, 75% to 85% seen once. This rearrangement joins TRBV19 to TRBJ1-2; D gene uncertain. The sample taken for sequencing was peripheral blood. The sequence derives from a human donor in a cohort sampled during active COVID-19. The CDR3 sequence is CASSPGTANYGYTF. The CDR3 DNA is TGTGCCAGTAGCCCCGGCACAGCTAACTATGGCTACACCTTC.